This T cell receptor beta chain was captured in a study of T cells expressing NK-cell markers. Study-wide context: There were seven HCMV-seropositive donors and one seronegative donor among the eight sequenced.

It was by 5'RACE template switching with UMIs that TCR beta cDNA was made. From the 5' RACE reads, TCRdb lists one entry per CDR3 protein and no DNA. Its table records around 280,000 distinct CDR3 sequences. This CDR3 region has 15 residues. Germline V lookup: CDR1 LGHNA, CDR2 YNFKEQ. This chain joins TRBV4-2 and TRBJ2-1; TCRdb indicates TRBD2, and absent DNA this call remains unverified. The sequence was collected from a young man in good health. Sequencing was performed on blood T cells: a sorted CD56 or NKG2C T cell subset, CD4+ or CD8+ T cells, or bulk PBMC T cells (not recorded which). The CDR3 is CASSQDRLAGGEQFF.